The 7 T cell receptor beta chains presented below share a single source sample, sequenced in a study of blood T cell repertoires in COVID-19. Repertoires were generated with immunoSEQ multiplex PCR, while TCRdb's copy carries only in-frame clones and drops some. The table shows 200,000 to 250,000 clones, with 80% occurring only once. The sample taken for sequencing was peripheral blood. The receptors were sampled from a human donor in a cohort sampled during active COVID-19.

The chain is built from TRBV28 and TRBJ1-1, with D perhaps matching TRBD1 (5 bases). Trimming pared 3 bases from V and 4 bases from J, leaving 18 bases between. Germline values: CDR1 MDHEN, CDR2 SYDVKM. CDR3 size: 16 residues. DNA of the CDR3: TGTGCCAGCAGTTTTCACGACCTCCACGGGGGCACTGAAGCTTTCTTT. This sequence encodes CASSFHDLHGGTEAFF. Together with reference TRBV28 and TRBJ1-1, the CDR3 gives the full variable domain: DVKVTQSSRYLVKRTGEKVFLECVQDMDHENMFWYRQDPGLGLRLIYFSYDVKMKEKGDIPEGYSVSREKKERFSLILESASTNQTSMYLCASSFHDLHGGTEAFFGQGTRLTVV.

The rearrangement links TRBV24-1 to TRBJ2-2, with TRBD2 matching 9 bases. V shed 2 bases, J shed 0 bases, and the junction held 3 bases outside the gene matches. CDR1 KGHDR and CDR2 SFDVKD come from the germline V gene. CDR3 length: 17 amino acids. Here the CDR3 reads CATSDYKRGANTGELFF. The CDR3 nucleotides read TGTGCCACCAGTGATTACAAGCGGGGGGCGAACACCGGGGAGCTGTTTTTT.

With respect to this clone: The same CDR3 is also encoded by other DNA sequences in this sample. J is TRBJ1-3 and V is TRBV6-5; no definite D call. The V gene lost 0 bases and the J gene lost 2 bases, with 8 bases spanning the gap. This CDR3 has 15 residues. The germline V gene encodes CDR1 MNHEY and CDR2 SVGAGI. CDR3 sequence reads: CASSYSAGTGNTIYF. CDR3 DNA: TGTGCCAGCAGTTACTCTGCGGGGACTGGAAACACCATATATTTT.

CDR3 protein: CASSFRQGARNEQFF. The CDR3 bases are TGTGCCAGCAGTTTCCGACAGGGGGCTAGAAATGAGCAGTTCTTC. The J gene is TRBJ2-1, the V gene TRBV6-5; 10 nucleotides line up with TRBD1. Germline CDR1 and CDR2: MNHEY and SVGAGI. This CDR3 spans 15 amino acids. Germline trimming cut 4 bases from V and 7 bases from J; bases unmatched to any gene: 7.

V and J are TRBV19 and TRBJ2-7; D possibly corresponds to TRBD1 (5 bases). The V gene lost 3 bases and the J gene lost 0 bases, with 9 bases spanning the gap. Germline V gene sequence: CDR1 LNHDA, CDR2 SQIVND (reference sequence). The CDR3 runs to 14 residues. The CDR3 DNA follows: TGTGCCAGTAGTATCTCAGGGAACTCCTACGAGCAGTACTTC. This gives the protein CASSISGNSYEQYF.

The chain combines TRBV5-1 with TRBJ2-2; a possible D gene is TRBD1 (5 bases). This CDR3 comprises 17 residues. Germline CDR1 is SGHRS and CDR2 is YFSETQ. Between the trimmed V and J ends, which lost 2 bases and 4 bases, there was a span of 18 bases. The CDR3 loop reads CASSFAPQGSGTGELFF. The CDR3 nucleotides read TGCGCCAGCAGCTTCGCTCCGCAGGGATCCGGCACCGGGGAGCTGTTTTTT.

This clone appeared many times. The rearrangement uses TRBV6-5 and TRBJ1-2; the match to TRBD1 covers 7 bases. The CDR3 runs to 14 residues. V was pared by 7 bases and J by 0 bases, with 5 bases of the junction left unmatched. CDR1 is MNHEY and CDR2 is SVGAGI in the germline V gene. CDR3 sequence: CASNLDRANYGYTF. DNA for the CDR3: TGTGCCAGCAACCTCGACAGGGCTAACTATGGCTACACCTTC.